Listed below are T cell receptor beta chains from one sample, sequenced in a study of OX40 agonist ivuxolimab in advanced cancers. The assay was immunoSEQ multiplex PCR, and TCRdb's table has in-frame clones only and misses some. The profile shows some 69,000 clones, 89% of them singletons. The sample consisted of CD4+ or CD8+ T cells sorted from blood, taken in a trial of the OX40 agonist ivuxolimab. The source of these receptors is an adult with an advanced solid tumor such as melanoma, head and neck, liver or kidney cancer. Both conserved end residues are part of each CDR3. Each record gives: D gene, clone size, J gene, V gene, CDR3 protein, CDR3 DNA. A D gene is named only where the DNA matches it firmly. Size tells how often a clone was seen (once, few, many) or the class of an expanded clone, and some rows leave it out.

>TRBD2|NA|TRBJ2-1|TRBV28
CASRGLADYNEQFF
TGTGCCAGCAGAGGACTAGCGGACTACAATGAGCAGTTCTTC
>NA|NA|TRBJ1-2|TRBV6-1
CASSDIGYGYTF
TGTGCCAGCAGTGATATCGGGTATGGCTACACCTTC
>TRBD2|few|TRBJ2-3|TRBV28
CASSTSFGLVSTDTQYF
TGTGCCAGCAGTACCTCATTCGGACTAGTTAGCACAGATACGCAGTATTTT
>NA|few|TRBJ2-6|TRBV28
CATGEGRASGANVLTF
TGTGCCACGGGAGAGGGTCGGGCTTCTGGGGCCAACGTCCTGACTTTC
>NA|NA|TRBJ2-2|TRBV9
CASRDSGNTGELFF
TGTGCCAGCAGGGATAGCGGAAACACCGGGGAGCTGTTTTTT
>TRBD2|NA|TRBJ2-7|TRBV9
CASSAGTSGASSYEQYF
TGTGCCAGCAGCGCCGGGACTAGCGGGGCTAGCTCCTACGAGCAGTACTTC
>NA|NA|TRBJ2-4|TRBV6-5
CASSYAAGGAKNIQYF
TGTGCCAGCAGTTACGCGGCAGGTGGAGCCAAAAACATTCAGTACTTC
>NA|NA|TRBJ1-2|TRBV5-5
CASSVEGGGYTF
TGTGCCAGCAGCGTAGAGGGGGGAGGCTACACCTTC
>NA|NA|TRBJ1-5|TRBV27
CASSFGGQPQHF
TGTGCCAGCAGTTTTGGCGGGCAGCCCCAGCATTTT
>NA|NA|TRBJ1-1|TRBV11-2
CASSLTPRDTEAFF
TGTGCCAGCAGCTTAACCCCGAGGGACACTGAAGCTTTCTTT
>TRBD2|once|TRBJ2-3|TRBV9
CASSVASGSSSTDTQYF
TGTGCCAGCAGCGTAGCTAGCGGGAGTTCTAGCACAGATACGCAGTATTTT
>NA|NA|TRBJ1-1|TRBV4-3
CASSQGGSSRGGVDEAFF
TGCGCCAGCAGCCAGGGGGGTAGTAGCAGGGGCGGGGTGGATGAAGCTTTCTTT
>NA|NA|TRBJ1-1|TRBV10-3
CAIQGQNTEAFF
TGTGCCATCCAGGGACAGAACACTGAAGCTTTCTTT
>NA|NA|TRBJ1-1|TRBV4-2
CASSSDRQNTEAFF
TGTGCCAGCAGCTCGGACCGCCAAAACACTGAAGCTTTCTTT
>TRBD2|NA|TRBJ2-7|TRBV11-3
CASSLAAGVYEQYF
TGTGCCAGCAGCTTAGCGGCGGGAGTTTACGAGCAGTACTTC
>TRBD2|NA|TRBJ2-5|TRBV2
CASMGLAGEETQYF
TGTGCCAGCATGGGGCTAGCGGGAGAAGAGACCCAGTACTTC
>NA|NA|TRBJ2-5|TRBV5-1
CASSLMSRREETQYF
TGCGCCAGCAGCTTAATGTCCAGGAGGGAAGAGACCCAGTACTTC
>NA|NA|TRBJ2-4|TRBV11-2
CASSPALNIQYF
TGTGCCAGCAGCCCAGCCTTAAACATTCAGTACTTC
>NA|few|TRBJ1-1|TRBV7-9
CASSVGTLNEAFF
TGTGCCAGCAGCGTAGGGACATTGAATGAAGCTTTCTTT
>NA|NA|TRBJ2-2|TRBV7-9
CASSFSPVNTGELFF
TGTGCCAGCAGCTTTTCCCCGGTGAACACCGGGGAGCTGTTTTTT
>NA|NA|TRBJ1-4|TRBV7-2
CASGDGGMKEKLFF
TGTGCCAGCGGGGATGGGGGGATGAAAGAAAAACTGTTTTTT
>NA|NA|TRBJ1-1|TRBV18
CASSPTIDPNTEAFF
TGTGCCAGCTCACCGACCATCGACCCGAACACTGAAGCTTTCTTT
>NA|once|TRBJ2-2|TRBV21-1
CASSPRRTNTGELFF
TGTGCCAGCAGCCCACGCCGGACGAACACCGGGGAGCTGTTTTTT
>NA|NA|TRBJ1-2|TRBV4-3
CASSQDPHGYYGYTF
TGCGCCAGCAGCCAAGACCCGCACGGTTACTATGGCTACACCTTC
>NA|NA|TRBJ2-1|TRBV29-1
CSVAEGGNEQFF
TGCAGCGTTGCGGAGGGAGGCAATGAGCAGTTCTTC
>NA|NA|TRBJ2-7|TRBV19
CASSRANTYEQYF
TGTGCCAGTAGCCGCGCAAATACCTACGAGCAGTACTTC
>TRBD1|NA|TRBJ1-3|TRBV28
CASSLTGGSGNTIYF
TGTGCCAGCAGTCTTACAGGGGGCTCTGGAAACACCATATATTTT
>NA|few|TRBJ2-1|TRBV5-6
CASSLDSSYSYNEQFF
TGTGCCAGCAGCTTGGACTCATCTTACTCCTACAATGAGCAGTTCTTC
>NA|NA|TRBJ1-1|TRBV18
CASSPGRDTEAFF
TGTGCCAGCTCACCGGGCCGGGACACTGAAGCTTTCTTT
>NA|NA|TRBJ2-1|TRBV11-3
CASSFTKYNEQFF
TGTGCCAGCAGCTTCACTAAGTACAATGAGCAGTTCTTC
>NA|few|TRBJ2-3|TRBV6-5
CASAGLRTDTQYF
TGTGCCAGCGCGGGACTGCGCACAGATACGCAGTATTTT
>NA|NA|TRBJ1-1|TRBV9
CASSGTGAMNTEAFF
TGTGCCAGCAGCGGAACAGGAGCCATGAACACTGAAGCTTTCTTT
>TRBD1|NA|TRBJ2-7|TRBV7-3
CASSQTGGLAVYEQYF
TGTGCCAGCAGCCAAACAGGGGGCCTAGCGGTATACGAGCAGTACTTC
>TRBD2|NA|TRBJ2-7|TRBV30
CAWSYGGGYEQYF
TGTGCCTGGAGTTACGGGGGGGGCTACGAGCAGTACTTC
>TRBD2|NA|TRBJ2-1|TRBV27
CASTPGGPYNEQFF
TGTGCCAGCACCCCGGGGGGACCCTACAATGAGCAGTTCTTC
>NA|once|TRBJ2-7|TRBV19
CASSREFLLEQYF
TGTGCCAGTAGTAGGGAATTTCTACTCGAGCAGTACTTC
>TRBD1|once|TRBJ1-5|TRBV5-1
CASSLGDRDNQPQHF
TGCGCCAGCAGCTTGGGTGACAGGGACAATCAGCCCCAGCATTTT
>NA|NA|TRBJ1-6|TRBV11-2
CASSFQGYSPLHF
TGTGCCAGCAGCTTTCAGGGTTATTCACCCCTCCACTTT
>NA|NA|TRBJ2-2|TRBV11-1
CASSLRVQATGELFF
TGTGCCAGCAGCTTAAGGGTTCAGGCCACCGGGGAGCTGTTTTTT
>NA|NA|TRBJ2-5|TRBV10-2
CASSESWPAETQYF
TGCGCCAGCAGTGAGTCGTGGCCAGCAGAGACCCAGTACTTC
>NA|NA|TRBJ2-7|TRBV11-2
CASSLPITTGGEEQYF
TGTGCCAGCAGCTTACCCATCACCACAGGAGGGGAAGAGCAGTACTTC
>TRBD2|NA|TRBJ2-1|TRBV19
CASSYGTSGSGAPYNEQFF
TGTGCCAGTAGTTACGGGACTAGCGGGAGCGGAGCTCCCTACAATGAGCAGTTCTTC
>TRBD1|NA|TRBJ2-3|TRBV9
CASSVRTGGADTQYF
TGTGCCAGCAGCGTTCGGACAGGGGGAGCAGATACGCAGTATTTT